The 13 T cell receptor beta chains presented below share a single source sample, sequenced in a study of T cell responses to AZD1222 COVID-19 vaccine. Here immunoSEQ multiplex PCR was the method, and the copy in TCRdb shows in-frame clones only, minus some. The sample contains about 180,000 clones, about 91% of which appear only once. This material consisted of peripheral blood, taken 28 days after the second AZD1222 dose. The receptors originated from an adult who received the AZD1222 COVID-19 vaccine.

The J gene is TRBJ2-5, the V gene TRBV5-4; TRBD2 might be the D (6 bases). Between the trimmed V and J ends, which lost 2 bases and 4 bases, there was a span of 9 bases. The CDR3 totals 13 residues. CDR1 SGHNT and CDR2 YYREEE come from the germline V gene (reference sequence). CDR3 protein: CASSFVSGETQYF. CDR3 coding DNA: TGTGCCAGCAGCTTTGTTAGCGGAGAGACCCAGTACTTC.

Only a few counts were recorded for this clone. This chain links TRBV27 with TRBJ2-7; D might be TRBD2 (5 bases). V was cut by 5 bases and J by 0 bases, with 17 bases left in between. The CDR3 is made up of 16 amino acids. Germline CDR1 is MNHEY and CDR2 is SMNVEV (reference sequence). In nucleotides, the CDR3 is TGTGCCAGCAGTAGCTTTTTTGCGGGCAGCTCCTACGAGCAGTACTTC. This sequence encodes CASSSFFAGSSYEQYF.

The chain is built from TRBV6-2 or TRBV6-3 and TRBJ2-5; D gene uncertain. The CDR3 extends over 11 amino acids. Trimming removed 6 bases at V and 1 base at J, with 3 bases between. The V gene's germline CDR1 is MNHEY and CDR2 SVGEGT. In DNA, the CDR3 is TGTGCCAGCAGCTTCCAAGAGACCCAGTACTTC. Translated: CASSFQETQYF.

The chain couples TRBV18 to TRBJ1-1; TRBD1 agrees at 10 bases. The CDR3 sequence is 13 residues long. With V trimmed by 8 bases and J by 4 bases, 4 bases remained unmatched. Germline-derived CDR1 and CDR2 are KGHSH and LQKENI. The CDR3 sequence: CASAGTGATEAFF. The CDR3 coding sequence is TGTGCCAGCGCCGGGACAGGGGCCACTGAAGCTTTCTTT.

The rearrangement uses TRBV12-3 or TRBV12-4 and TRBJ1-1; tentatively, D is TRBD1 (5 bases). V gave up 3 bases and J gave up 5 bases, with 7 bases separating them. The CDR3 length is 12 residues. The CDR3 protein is CASSFGGTEAFF. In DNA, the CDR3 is TGTGCCAGCAGTTTTGGGGGGACTGAAGCTTTCTTT.

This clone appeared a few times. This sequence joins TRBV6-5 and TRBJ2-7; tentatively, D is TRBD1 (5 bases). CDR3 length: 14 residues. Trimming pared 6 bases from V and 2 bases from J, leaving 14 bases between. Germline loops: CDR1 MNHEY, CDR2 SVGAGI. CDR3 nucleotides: TGTGCCAGCAGCCCGACCAGGGTGGCCTACGAGCAGTACTTC. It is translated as CASSPTRVAYEQYF.

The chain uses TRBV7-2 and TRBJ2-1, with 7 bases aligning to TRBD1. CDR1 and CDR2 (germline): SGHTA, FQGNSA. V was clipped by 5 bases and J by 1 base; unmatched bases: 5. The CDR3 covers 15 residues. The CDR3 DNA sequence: TGTGCCAGCAGCCCCAGGACAGGTTCCTACAATGAGCAGTTCTTC. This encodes CASSPRTGSYNEQFF.

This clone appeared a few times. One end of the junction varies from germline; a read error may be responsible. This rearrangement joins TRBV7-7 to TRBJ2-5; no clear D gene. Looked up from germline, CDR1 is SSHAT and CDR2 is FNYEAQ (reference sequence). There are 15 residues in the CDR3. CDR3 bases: TGTGCTAGCAGCCCCTCTCTTAGAGATACGGAGACCCAGTACTTC. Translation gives CASSPSLRDTETQYF.

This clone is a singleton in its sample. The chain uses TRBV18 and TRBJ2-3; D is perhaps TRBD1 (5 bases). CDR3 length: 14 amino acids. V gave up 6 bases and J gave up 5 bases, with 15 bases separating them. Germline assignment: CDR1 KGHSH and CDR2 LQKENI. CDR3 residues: CASSSQGFRDTQYF. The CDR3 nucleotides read TGTGCCAGCTCCTCTCAGGGTTTTCGAGATACGCAGTATTTT.

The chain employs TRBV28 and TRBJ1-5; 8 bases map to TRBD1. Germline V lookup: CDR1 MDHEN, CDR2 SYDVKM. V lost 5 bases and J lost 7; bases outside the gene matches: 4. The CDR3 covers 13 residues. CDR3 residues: CASSRTGWQPQHF. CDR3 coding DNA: TGTGCCAGCAGTCGGACAGGGTGGCAGCCCCAGCATTTT.

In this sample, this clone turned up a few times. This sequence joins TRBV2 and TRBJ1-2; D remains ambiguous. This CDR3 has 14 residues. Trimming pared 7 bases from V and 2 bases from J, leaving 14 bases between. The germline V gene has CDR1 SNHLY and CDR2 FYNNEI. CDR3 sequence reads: CASTQARGNYGYTF. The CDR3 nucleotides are TGTGCCAGCACCCAAGCGCGGGGAAACTATGGCTACACCTTC.

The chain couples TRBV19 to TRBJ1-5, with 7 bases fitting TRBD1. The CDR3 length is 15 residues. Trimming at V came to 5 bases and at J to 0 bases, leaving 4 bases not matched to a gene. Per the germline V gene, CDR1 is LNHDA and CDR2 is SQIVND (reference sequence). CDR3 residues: CASSSQGYSNQPQHF. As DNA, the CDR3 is TGTGCCAGTAGTTCACAGGGGTATAGCAATCAGCCCCAGCATTTT.

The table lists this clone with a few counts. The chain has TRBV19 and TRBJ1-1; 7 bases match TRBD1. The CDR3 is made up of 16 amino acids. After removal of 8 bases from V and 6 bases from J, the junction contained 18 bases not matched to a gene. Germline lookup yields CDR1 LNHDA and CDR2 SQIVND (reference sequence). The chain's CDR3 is CASVHPGDRARAEAFF. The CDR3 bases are TGTGCCAGTGTTCACCCAGGAGACAGGGCTAGGGCTGAAGCTTTCTTT.